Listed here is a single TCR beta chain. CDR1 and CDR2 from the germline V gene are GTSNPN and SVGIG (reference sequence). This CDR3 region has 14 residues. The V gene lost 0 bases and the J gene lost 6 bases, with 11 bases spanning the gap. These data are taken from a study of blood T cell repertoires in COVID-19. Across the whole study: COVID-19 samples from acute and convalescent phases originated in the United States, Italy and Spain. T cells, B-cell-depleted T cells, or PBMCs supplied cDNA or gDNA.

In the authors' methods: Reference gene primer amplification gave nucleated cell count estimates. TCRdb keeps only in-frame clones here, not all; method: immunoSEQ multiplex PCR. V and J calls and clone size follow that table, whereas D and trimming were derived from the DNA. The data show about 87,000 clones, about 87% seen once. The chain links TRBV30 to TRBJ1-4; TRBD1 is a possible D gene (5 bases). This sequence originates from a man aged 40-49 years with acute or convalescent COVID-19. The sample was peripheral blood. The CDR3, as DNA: TGTGCCTGGAGTGTAATGGGGGAGGATGAAAAACTGTTTTTT. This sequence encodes CAWSVMGEDEKLFF.